This entry describes one T cell receptor beta chain. Its antigen remains unknown. This specimen comes from a study of cytomegalovirus exposure and HLA in healthy donors. The PCR had 60 Vbeta and 13 Jbeta primers. Sequencing was performed with immunoSEQ multiplex PCR; in TCRdb, only in-frame clones are kept and a portion is missing. The repertoire has 65,000 to 85,000 clones, 77% of them found once; the top ten carry roughly 3%. The ends lost 5 bases at V and 4 bases at J; junction bases unmatched: 1. The CDR3 runs 11 residues. Germline CDR1 is GTSNPN and CDR2 is SVGIG (reference sequence). Study-level findings and limits: An analysis was carried out later, and it reportedly showed fewer N-insertions in an Asian-associated ancestry cluster than the roughly 670-donor mean.

The TCR comes from a man in his forties or fifties in good health and CMV-seropositive. Material for sequencing was PBMCs. The chain is built from TRBV30 and TRBJ2-7, with 8 bases identical to TRBD1. This chain's CDR3 is CAWDRGYEQYF. The DNA for the CDR3 is TGTGCCTGGGACAGGGGTTACGAGCAGTACTTC.